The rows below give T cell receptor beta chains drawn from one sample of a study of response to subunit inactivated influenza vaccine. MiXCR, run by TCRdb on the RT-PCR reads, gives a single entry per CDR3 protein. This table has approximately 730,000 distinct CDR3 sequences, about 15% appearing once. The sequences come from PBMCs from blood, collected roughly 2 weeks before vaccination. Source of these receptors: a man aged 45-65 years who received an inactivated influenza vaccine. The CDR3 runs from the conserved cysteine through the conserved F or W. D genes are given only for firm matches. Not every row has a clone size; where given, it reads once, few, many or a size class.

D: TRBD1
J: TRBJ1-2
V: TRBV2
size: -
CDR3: CASSRDRGDGYTF
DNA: TGTGCCAGCAGCCGGGACAGGGGTGATGGCTACACCTTC

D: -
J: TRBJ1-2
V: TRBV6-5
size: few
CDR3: CASSYSGIHNYGYTF
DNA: TGTGCCAGCAGTTACTCCGGGATCCATAACTATGGCTACACCTTC

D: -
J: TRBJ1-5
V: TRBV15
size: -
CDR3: CATSRGTGIPSNQPQHF
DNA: TGTGCCACCAGCAGAGGGACGGGGATTCCCAGCAATCAGCCCCAGCATTTT

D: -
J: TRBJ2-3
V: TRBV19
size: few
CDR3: CASSIDASRVDTQYF
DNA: TGTGCCAGTAGTATAGATGCATCCAGGGTAGATACGCAGTATTTT

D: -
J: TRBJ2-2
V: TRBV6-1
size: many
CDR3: CASSVGSLNTGELFF
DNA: TGTGCCAGCAGTGTTGGCAGCCTCAACACCGGGGAGCTGTTTTTT

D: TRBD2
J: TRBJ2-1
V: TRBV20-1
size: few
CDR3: CSPAGLAGRLGDNEQFF
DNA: TGCAGTCCTGCGGGACTAGCGGGGAGACTAGGCGACAATGAGCAGTTCTTC

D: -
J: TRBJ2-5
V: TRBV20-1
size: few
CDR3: CSARDLGRYQETQYF
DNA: TGCAGTGCTAGAGATCTTGGCAGGTACCAAGAGACCCAGTACTTC

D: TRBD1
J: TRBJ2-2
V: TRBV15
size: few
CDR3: CATSRWDRATGELFF
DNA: TGTGCCACCAGCCGTTGGGACAGGGCCACCGGGGAGCTGTTTTTT

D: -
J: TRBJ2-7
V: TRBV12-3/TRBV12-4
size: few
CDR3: CASSFLGRNVEQYF
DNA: TGTGCCAGCAGTTTTTTAGGGAGGAACGTCGAGCAGTACTTC

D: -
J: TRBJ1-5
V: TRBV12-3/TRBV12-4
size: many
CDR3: CASSLGRAGNQPQHF
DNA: TGTGCCAGCAGTTTAGGCAGGGCGGGCAATCAGCCCCAGCATTTT

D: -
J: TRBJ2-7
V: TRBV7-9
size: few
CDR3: CASSLVVGSSYEQYF
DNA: TGTGCCAGCAGCTTAGTAGTAGGGAGCTCCTACGAGCAGTACTTC

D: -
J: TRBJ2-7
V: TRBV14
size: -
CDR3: CASSQDRLRSYF
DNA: TGTGCCAGCAGCCAAGACCGCCTCAGGAGCTACTTC

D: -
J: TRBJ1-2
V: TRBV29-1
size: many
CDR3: CSVEVDNYYGYTF
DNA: TGCAGCGTTGAAGTGGACAACTACTATGGCTACACCTTC

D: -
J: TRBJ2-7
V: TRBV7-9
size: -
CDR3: CASSSPWSEQYF
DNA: TGTGCCAGCAGCTCACCCTGGAGCGAGCAGTACTTC

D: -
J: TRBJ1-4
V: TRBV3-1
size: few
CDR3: CASSQLQGGEKLFF
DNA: TGTGCCAGCAGCCAACTACAGGGCGGCGAAAAACTGTTTTTT

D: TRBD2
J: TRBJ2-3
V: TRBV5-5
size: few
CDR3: CASSLRAGADTQYF
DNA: TGTGCCAGCAGCTTGCGAGCGGGAGCTGATACGCAGTATTTT

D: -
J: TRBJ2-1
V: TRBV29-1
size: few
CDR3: CSVGGGGHNEQFF
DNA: TGCAGCGTGGGGGGCGGGGGCCACAATGAGCAGTTCTTC

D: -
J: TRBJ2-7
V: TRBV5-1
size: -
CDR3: CASSLAGRVDYEQYF
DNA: TGCGCCAGCAGCTTGGCAGGGCGGGTCGACTACGAGCAGTACTTC

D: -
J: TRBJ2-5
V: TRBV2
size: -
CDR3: CASSLKETQDF
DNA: TGTGCCAGCAGTTTAAAGGAGACCCAGGACTTC

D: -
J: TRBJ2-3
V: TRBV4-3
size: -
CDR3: CASSQEGRVESTDTQYF
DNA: TGCGCCAGCAGCCAAGAGGGAAGGGTGGAAAGCACAGATACGCAGTATTTT

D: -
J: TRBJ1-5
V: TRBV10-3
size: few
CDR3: CAISEGTAGGVGQPQHF
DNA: TGTGCCATCAGTGAGGGGACTGCGGGGGGCGTCGGTCAGCCCCAGCATTTT

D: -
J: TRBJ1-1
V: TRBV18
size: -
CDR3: CASSPQSMGLRTEAFF
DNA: TGTGCCAGCTCACCACAGTCCATGGGGCTTCGAACTGAAGCTTTCTTT

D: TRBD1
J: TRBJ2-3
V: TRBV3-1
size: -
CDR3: CASSLGGTGLLRDTQYF
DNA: TGTGCCAGCAGCCTGGGCGGGACAGGCCTCCTTCGGGATACGCAGTATTTT

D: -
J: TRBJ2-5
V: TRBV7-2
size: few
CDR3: CASSKGPQYQETQYF
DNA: TGTGCCAGCAGCAAGGGACCTCAATACCAAGAGACCCAGTACTTC

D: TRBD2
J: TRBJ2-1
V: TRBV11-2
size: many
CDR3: CASSSLAGNHNEQFF
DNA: TGTGCCAGCAGCTCACTAGCGGGTAACCACAATGAGCAGTTCTTC

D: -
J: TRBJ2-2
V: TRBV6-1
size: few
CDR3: CASRHTKGIPGELFF
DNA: TGTGCCAGCAGACACACGAAAGGGATCCCCGGGGAGCTGTTTTTT

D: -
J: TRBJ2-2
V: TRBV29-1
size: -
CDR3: CSVEEIGQNTGELFF
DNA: TGCAGCGTTGAAGAGATAGGACAGAACACCGGGGAGCTGTTTTTT

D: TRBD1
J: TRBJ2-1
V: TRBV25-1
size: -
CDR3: CASMQGAGLKFF
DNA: TGTGCCAGCATGCAGGGGGCAGGCCTGAAGTTCTTC

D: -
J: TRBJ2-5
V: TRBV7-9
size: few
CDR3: CASSLEGSGRQETQYF
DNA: TGTGCCAGCAGCTTAGAAGGCTCCGGTCGCCAAGAGACCCAGTACTTC

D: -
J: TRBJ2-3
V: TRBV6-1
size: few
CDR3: CASQIRGSDTQYF
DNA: TGTGCCAGCCAGATTCGGGGCTCAGATACGCAGTATTTT

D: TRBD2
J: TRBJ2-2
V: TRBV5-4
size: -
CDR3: CASSAGLAGNTGELFF
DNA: TGTGCCAGCAGTGCCGGACTAGCGGGGAACACCGGGGAGCTGTTTTTT

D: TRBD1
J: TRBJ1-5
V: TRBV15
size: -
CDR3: CATSRGTGGHQPQHF
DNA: TGTGCCACCAGCAGAGGGACAGGGGGCCACCAGCCCCAGCATTTT

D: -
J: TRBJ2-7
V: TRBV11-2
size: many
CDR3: CASSLGWAGGNYEQYF
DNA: TGTGCCAGCAGCTTAGGTTGGGCAGGGGGGAATTACGAGCAGTACTTC

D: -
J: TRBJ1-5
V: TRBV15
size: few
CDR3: CATSRVLGQGSQPQHF
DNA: TGTGCCACCAGCAGAGTTTTAGGGCAGGGCAGCCAGCCCCAGCATTTT